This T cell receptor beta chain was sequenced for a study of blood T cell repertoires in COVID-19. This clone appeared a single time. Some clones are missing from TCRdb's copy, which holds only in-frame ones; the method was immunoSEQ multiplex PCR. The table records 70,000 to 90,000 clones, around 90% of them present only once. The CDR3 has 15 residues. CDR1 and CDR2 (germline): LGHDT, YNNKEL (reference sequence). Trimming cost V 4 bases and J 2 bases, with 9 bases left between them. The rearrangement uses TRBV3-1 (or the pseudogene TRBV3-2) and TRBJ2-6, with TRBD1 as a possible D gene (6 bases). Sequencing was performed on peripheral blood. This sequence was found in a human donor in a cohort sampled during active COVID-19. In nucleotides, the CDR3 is TGTGCCAGCAGCCTACAGGGCGCTGGGGCCAACGTCCTGACTTTC. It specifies CASSLQGAGANVLTF.